The 22 T cell receptor beta chains in this list originate from one sample, sequenced in a study of neurological immune-mediated disorders. TCRdb analysed the 5' RACE reads with MiXCR anew, one entry per CDR3 protein. Of tens of thousands of distinct CDR3 sequences in the sample, under 13% are singletons; the top ten hold roughly 7.1%. The sample comprised PBMCs. The source of these receptors is a woman aged 30 to 39 with HTLV-1-associated myelopathy (HAM/TSP).

This clonotype was observed many times. This chain's CDR3 is CASSILAEGGKYNEQFF. For the CDR3, the DNA is TGTGCCAGTAGTATCCTGGCGGAGGGGGGGAAATACAATGAGCAGTTCTTC. This chain links TRBV19 with TRBJ2-1; the D gene is possibly TRBD2 (7 bases). CDR1 and CDR2 (germline): LNHDA, SQIVND (reference sequence). Trimming removed 3 bases from V and 4 bases from J, with 19 bases in between. This CDR3 comprises 17 residues.

This clonotype occurred many times. The chain couples TRBV5-1 to TRBJ2-1, with 7 bases fitting TRBD1. V gave up 0 bases and J gave up 7 bases; unmatched junction bases: 10. CDR1 SGHRS and CDR2 YFSETQ come from the germline V gene. This CDR3 comprises 16 residues. The CDR3 DNA reads TGCGCCAGCAGCTTGGTGGGACAGCCAAATTTTAATGAGCAGTTCTTC. This translates into CASSLVGQPNFNEQFF.

At least ten counts were recorded for this clonotype. The chain carries TRBV20-1 and TRBJ1-2; D is unresolved. The CDR3 consists of 15 residues. The V and J ends lost 3 bases and 7 bases respectively, with 21 bases between them. Per germline, CDR1 DFQATT and CDR2 SNEGSKA (reference sequence). The CDR3 region is CSASPGGRERGGYTF. Written as DNA, the CDR3 is TGCAGTGCTAGCCCGGGTGGGAGGGAGCGAGGTGGCTACACCTTC.

This clonotype was found many times. The chain is built from TRBV20-1 and TRBJ1-5; the D is unclear. CDR1 and CDR2 (germline): DFQATT, SNEGSKA (reference sequence). The germline V and J ends were trimmed by 1 base and 0 bases, with 10 bases remaining between them. The CDR3 is 15 residues long. As DNA, the CDR3 is TGCAGTGCTAGAGGGGTCGGGAATAGCAATCAGCCCCAGCATTTT. Residues: CSARGVGNSNQPQHF.

As regards this clonotype: The germline gene is not matched at one end of the junction; a read error may be the cause. The V call is TRBV5-6, the J call TRBJ1-2, with D possibly matching TRBD1 (5 bases). This CDR3 has 12 amino acids. Germline V lookup: CDR1 SGHDT, CDR2 YYEEEE. The CDR3 here is CASSLAGAGESF. The CDR3 DNA reads as TGTGCCAGCAGCTTGGCTGGGGCGGGAGAGAGCTTC.

This clonotype was observed many times. V and J are TRBV6-5 and TRBJ1-2, with 9 bases aligning to TRBD1. Germline CDR1 is MNHEY and CDR2 is SVGAGI. The CDR3 length is 14 residues. Trimming took 6 bases from V and 3 from J; bases not matched to a gene: 5. The chain's CDR3 is CASSRDRAYYGYTF. CDR3 nucleotides: TGTGCCAGCAGCCGGGACAGGGCTTACTATGGCTACACCTTC.

This clonotype occurred many times. V usage is TRBV20-1 and J usage is TRBJ1-2, with a possible D match to TRBD1 (5 bases). The germline V gene has CDR1 DFQATT and CDR2 SNEGSKA (reference sequence). This CDR3 is 14 amino acids long. V lost 6 bases and J 3 bases, leaving 17 bases between the germline ends. The CDR3 bases are TGCAGTGCCCAGAGGGACGGAAGTCACTATGGCTACACCTTC. The encoded protein is CSAQRDGSHYGYTF.

In its sample, this clonotype was seen many times. The rearrangement links TRBV20-1 to TRBJ1-2; tentative D call: TRBD1 (5 bases). Germline lookup yields CDR1 DFQATT and CDR2 SNEGSKA (reference sequence). There are 14 residues in the CDR3. The V end was cut by 3 bases, the J end by 4 bases, with 15 bases between. The CDR3 nucleotides are TGCAGTGCTAGTGGCCCCGGGACCCTCTATGGCTACACCTTC. This codes for CSASGPGTLYGYTF.

This clonotype was seen at least ten times. The chain combines TRBV20-1 with TRBJ1-2, with D possibly being TRBD1 (5 bases). This CDR3 has 14 residues. V was trimmed by 4 bases and J by 4 bases, leaving 16 bases between them. Germline CDR1 DFQATT, CDR2 SNEGSKA (reference sequence). The CDR3, as DNA: TGCAGTGCTACCCCCCGGGGGATCATCTATGGCTACACCTTC. Residues: CSATPRGIIYGYTF.

In its sample, this clonotype was seen many times. The genes are TRBV20-1 and TRBJ2-7, with a weak D call TRBD2 (5 bases). CDR3 length: 15 amino acids. Deletions cut 0 bases from V and 1 base from J, with 13 bases between. Per germline, CDR1 DFQATT and CDR2 SNEGSKA (reference sequence). CDR3: CSARDSERSSYEQYF. CDR3 bases: TGCAGTGCTAGAGATAGTGAGCGGTCGTCCTACGAGCAGTACTTC.

This clonotype appeared many times. The J gene is TRBJ2-1, the V gene TRBV20-1, with 8 bases that match TRBD2. CDR1 is DFQATT and CDR2 is SNEGSKA in the germline V gene (reference sequence). The CDR3 runs 17 residues. V gave up 5 bases and J gave up 0 bases; unmatched junction bases: 12. In DNA form, the CDR3 reads TGCAGTGCTGTCGGGGGGGGGCCCCGTGCCTCCTACAATGAGCAGTTCTTC. It yields the protein CSAVGGGPRASYNEQFF.

This clonotype was seen many times. The rearrangement joins TRBV5-1 to TRBJ2-1; tentative D call: TRBD2 (7 bases). The germline gives CDR1 SGHRS, CDR2 YFSETQ. The length of the CDR3 is 17 residues. V lost 4 bases to trimming and J lost 0 bases, with 17 bases between them. In DNA form, the CDR3 reads TGCGCCAGCAGCAAACACACAGGGACTACCTCCTACAATGAGCAGTTCTTC. It yields the protein CASSKHTGTTSYNEQFF.

This clonotype has a count of ten or more. This chain links TRBV7-9 with TRBJ2-3, with 9 bases fitting TRBD2. V dropped 11 bases and J dropped 4; count of bases not matched to a gene: 7. The CDR3 length is 13 residues. From germline, CDR1 is SEHNR and CDR2 FQNEAQ (reference sequence). CDR3 protein: CASASGVADTQYF. The CDR3 nucleotides read TGTGCCTCAGCTAGCGGGGTCGCAGATACGCAGTATTTT.

This clonotype was found many times. The gene calls are TRBV7-9 and TRBJ2-3; 7 nucleotides match TRBD1. Germline trimming cut 4 bases from V and 6 bases from J; bases unmatched to any gene: 7. Germline lookup yields CDR1 SEHNR and CDR2 FQNEAQ (reference sequence). This CDR3 has 14 residues. The DNA of the CDR3 is TGTGCCAGCAGCTCCGGGACAGAACCGGATACGCAGTATTTT. Translated: CASSSGTEPDTQYF.

This clonotype was counted ten times or more. The chain couples TRBV5-1 to TRBJ1-2; TRBD1 might be the D (5 bases). V lost 4 bases to trimming and J lost 8 bases, with 15 bases between them. Per the germline V gene, CDR1 is SGHRS and CDR2 is YFSETQ. The CDR3 spans 13 residues. CDR3 nucleotides: TGCGCCAGCAGCACCTCGGGGCCGGGAGGCTACACCTTC. Translating gives CASSTSGPGGYTF.

This clonotype was seen at least ten times. V is TRBV7-9 and J is TRBJ2-7; perhaps TRBD1 as D (6 bases). CDR3 length: 14 amino acids. Trimming pared 5 bases from V and 7 bases from J, leaving 18 bases between. In germline, CDR1 is SEHNR, CDR2 FQNEAQ (reference sequence). CDR3 bases: TGTGCCAGCAGCGTTTCAAAACAGGGCGGAGAGCAGTACTTC. This translates into CASSVSKQGGEQYF.

This clonotype has at least ten counts. CDR3: CAAVGGDSYNEQFF. CDR3 in DNA: TGTGCCGCAGTTGGGGGCGACTCCTACAATGAGCAGTTCTTC. The V gene is TRBV3-1, the J gene TRBJ2-1; TRBD1 might be the D (6 bases). The CDR3 has 14 amino acids. The germline gives CDR1 LGHDT, CDR2 YNNKEL (reference sequence). V was cut by 11 bases and J by 0 bases, with 14 bases left in between.

V usage is TRBV5-1 and J usage is TRBJ2-3; 10 bases agree with TRBD2. Germline assignment: CDR1 SGHRS and CDR2 YFSETQ. V lost 4 bases to trimming and J lost 2 bases; unmatched junction nucleotides: 7. This CDR3 comprises 16 residues. CDR3 coding DNA: TGCGCCAGCAGCGACCCTAGCGGGGGACTCACAGATACGCAGTATTTT. Translated: CASSDPSGGLTDTQYF.

The chain links TRBV20-1 to TRBJ2-1; 10 positions agree with TRBD2. Per germline, CDR1 DFQATT and CDR2 SNEGSKA (reference sequence). The CDR3 consists of 18 residues. V was clipped by 0 bases and J by 8 bases; unmatched bases: 16. The DNA of the CDR3 is TGCAGTGCTAGAGATAAAAGCGGGGGGGCCTTAGGAAATTATGAGCAGTTCTTC. This encodes CSARDKSGGALGNYEQFF.

This clonotype showed up many times. The CDR3 loop reads CASSGGYSNQPQHF. In DNA, the CDR3 is TGTGCCAGCTCGGGGGGATATAGCAATCAGCCCCAGCATTTT. V is TRBV6-6 and J is TRBJ1-5; D might be TRBD1 (5 bases). This CDR3 has 14 residues. Between the trimmed V and J ends, which lost 8 bases and 0 bases, there was a span of 11 bases. Germline V gene data show CDR1 as MNHNY and CDR2 as SVGAGI (reference sequence).

This clonotype came up many times. The J gene is TRBJ1-2, the V gene TRBV27; TRBD1 might be the D (6 bases). In germline, CDR1 is MNHEY, CDR2 SMNVEV (reference sequence). There are 13 residues in the CDR3. The ends were cut back, 6 bases at V and 5 bases at J, with 13 bases in the middle. CDR3: CASSRGTQYGYTF. The DNA for the CDR3 is TGTGCCAGCAGCCGCGGGACACAATATGGCTACACCTTC.

This clonotype occurred many times. The J gene is TRBJ1-5, the V gene TRBV20-1; 9 nucleotides align to TRBD1. The V and J ends lost 4 bases and 0 bases, in that order; junction bases with no gene match: 13. CDR1 is DFQATT, CDR2 SNEGSKA, per germline (reference sequence). This CDR3 comprises 18 residues. The CDR3 coding sequence is TGCAGTGCTATGATGACCGGGACAGGGTCGTCTAGCAATCAGCCCCAGCATTTT. The encoded protein is CSAMMTGTGSSSNQPQHF.